The entry below gives a single TCR beta chain sequence along with its context. This sample is drawn from a study of blood T cell repertoires in COVID-19. This table comes from immunoSEQ multiplex PCR, and its TCRdb copy is limited to in-frame clones, with some not included. The table has hundreds of thousands of clones, 70% to 90% seen once; the top ten hold roughly 11%. The CDR3 has 16 amino acids. V lost 4 bases to trimming and J lost 4 bases; unmatched junction nucleotides: 13. Per germline, CDR1 SGHTS and CDR2 YDEGEE. The rearrangement joins TRBV5-8 to TRBJ2-7; 8 nucleotides align to TRBD2. What was sequenced was peripheral blood. The receptor comes from a man aged 45 to 65 with COVID-19, enrolled during active disease. For the CDR3, the DNA is TGTGCCAGCAGCAGAATCACGGGGGGGATAGAATACGAGCAGTACTTC. Protein sequence: CASSRITGGIEYEQYF.